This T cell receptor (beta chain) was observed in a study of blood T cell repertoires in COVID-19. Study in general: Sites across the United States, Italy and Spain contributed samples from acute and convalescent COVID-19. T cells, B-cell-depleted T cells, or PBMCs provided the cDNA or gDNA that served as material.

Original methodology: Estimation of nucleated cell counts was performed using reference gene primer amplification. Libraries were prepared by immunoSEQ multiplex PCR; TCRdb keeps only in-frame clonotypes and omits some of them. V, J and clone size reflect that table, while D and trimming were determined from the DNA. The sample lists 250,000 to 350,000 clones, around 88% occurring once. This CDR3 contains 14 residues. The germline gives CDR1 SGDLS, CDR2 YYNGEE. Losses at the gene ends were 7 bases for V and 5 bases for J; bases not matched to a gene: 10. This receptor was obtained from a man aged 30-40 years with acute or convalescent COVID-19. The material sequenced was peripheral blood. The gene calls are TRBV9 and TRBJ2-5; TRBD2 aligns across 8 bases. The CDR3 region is CASSRGGSRETQYF. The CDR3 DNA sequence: TGTGCCAGCTCCCGGGGGGGGTCAAGGGAGACCCAGTACTTC.